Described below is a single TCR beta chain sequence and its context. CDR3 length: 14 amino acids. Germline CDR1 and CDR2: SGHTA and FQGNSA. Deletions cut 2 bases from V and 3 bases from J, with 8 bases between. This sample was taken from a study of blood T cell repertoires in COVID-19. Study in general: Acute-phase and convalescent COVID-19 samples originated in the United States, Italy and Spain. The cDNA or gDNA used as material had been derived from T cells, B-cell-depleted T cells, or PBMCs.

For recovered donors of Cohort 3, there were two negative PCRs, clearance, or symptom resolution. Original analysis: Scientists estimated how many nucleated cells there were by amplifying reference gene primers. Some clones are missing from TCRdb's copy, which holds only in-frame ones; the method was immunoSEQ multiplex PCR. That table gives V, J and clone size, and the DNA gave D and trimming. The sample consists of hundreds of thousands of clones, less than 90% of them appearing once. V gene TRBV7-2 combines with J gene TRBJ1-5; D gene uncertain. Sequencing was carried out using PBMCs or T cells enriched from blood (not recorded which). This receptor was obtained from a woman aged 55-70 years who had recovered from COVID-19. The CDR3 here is CASSLMAVNQPQHF. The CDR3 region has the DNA TGTGCCAGCAGCTTAATGGCAGTCAATCAGCCCCAGCATTTT.